Below are 2 T cell receptor beta chains sequenced from a single sample in a study of blood T cell repertoires in COVID-19. Method: immunoSEQ multiplex PCR; TCRdb's copy keeps in-frame clones and lacks some. The profile shows some 83,000 clones, 70% to 90% of them singletons. Sequencing was performed on peripheral blood. Receptors were obtained from a man of 80 years or more in a cohort sampled during active COVID-19.

The chain joins TRBV5-1 to TRBJ2-3; 11 nucleotides align to TRBD1. Germline V gene data show CDR1 as SGHRS and CDR2 as YFSETQ. Trimming removed 5 bases from V and 7 bases from J; junction bases left unmatched: 15. The CDR3 sequence is 17 residues long. The CDR3 nucleotides read TGCGCCAGCAGTGGACAGGGGGCCATCCAAGCTCCGAATACGCAGTATTTT. This gives the protein CASSGQGAIQAPNTQYF.

The rearrangement joins TRBV7-9 to TRBJ1-2; D is perhaps TRBD1 (6 bases). V was cut by 1 base and J by 5 bases, with 11 bases left in between. Germline-derived CDR1 and CDR2 are SEHNR and FQNEAQ (reference sequence). This CDR3 is built from 14 residues. The CDR3 loop reads CASSLESGAYGYTF. DNA for the CDR3: TGTGCCAGCAGCTTAGAGTCAGGGGCTTATGGCTACACCTTC.